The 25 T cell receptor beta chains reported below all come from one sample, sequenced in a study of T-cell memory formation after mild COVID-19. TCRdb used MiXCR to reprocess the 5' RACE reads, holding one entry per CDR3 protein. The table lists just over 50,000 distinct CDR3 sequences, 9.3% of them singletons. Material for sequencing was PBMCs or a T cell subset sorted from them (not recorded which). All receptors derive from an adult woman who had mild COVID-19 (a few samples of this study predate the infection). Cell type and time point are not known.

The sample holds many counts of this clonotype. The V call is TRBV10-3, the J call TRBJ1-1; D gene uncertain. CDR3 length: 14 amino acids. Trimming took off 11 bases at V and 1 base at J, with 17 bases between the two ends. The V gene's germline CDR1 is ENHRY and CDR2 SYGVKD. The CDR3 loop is CAVRGGPENTEAFF. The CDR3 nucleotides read TGTGCCGTTCGCGGCGGGCCCGAGAACACTGAAGCTTTCTTT.

The CDR3 region has the DNA TGTGCCAGCAGTGAGGATAGCGGGAGGGGCAAGTTCTTC. This sequence encodes CASSEDSGRGKFF. The chain carries TRBV2 and TRBJ2-1; 11 nucleotides agree with TRBD2. J was trimmed by 14 bases and V by 3 bases; bases with no gene match: 6. The CDR3 runs to 13 residues. CDR1 is SNHLY and CDR2 is FYNNEI in the germline V gene.

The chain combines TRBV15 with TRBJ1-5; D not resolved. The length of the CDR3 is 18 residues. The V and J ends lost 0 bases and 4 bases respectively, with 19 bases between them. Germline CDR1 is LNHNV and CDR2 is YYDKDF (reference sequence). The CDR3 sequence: CATSRDSVLGLRNQPQHF. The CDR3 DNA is TGTGCCACCAGCAGAGATTCAGTCTTGGGTCTTCGGAATCAGCCCCAGCATTTT. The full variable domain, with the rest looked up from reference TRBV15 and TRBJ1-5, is DAMVIQNPRYQVTQFGKPVTLSCSQTLNHNVMYWYQQKSSQAPKLLFHYYDKDFNNEADTPDNFQSRRPNTSFCFLDIRSPGLGDTAMYLCATSRDSVLGLRNQPQHFGDGTRLSIL.

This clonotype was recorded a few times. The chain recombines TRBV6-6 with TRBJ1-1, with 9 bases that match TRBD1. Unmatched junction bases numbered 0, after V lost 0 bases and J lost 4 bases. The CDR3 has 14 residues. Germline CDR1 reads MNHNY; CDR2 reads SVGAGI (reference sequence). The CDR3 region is CASSYSTGGTEAFF. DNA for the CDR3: TGTGCCAGCAGTTACTCGACAGGGGGCACTGAAGCTTTCTTT.

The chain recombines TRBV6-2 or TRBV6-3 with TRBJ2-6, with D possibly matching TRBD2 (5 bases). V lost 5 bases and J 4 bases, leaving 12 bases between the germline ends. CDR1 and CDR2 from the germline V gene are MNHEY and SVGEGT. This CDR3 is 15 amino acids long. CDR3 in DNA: TGTGCCAGCAGTCAAACCAGGAGGGGGGCCAACGTCCTGACTTTC. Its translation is CASSQTRRGANVLTF.

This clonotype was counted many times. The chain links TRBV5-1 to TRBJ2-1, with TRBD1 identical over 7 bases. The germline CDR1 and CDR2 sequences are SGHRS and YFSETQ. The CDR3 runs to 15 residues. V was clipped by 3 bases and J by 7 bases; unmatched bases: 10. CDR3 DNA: TGCGCCAGCAGCTCACTTCCGGGACAGCATAATGAGCAGTTCTTC. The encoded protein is CASSSLPGQHNEQFF.

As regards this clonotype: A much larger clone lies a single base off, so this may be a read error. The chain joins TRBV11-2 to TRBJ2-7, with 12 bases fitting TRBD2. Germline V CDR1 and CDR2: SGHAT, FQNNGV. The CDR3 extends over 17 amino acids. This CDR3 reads CDSSPTSGGRSSYEQYF. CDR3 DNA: TGTGACAGCAGCCCGACTAGCGGGGGAAGGAGCTCCTACGAGCAGTACTTC. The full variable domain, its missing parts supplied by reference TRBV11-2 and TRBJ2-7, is EAGVAQSPRYKIIEKRQSVAFWCNPISGHATLYWYQQILGQGPKLLIQFQNNGVVDDSQLPKDRFSAERLKGVDSTLKIQPAKLEDSAVYLCDSSPTSGGRSSYEQYFGPGTRLTVT.

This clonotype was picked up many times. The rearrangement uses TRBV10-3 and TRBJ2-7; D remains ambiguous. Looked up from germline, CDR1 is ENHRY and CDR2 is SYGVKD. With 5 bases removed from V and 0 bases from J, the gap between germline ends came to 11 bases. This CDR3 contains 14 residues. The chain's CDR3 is CAISNGPPSYEQYF. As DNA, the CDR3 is TGTGCCATCAGTAACGGACCCCCCTCCTACGAGCAGTACTTC.

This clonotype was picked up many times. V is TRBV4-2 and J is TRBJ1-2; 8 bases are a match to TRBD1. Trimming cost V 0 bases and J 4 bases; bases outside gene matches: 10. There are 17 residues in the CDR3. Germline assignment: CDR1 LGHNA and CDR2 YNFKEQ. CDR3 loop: CASSQEWAGGHSYGYTF. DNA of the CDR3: TGTGCCAGCAGCCAAGAATGGGCAGGGGGCCACTCCTATGGCTACACCTTC.

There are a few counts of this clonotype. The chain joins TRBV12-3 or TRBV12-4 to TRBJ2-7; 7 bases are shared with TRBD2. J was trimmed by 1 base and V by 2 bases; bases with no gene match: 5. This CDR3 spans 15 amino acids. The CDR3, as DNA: TGTGCCAGCAGTTTACAGCGGGACCTATCCTACGAGCAGTACTTC. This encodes CASSLQRDLSYEQYF.

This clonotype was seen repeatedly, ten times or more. The CDR3 loop reads CASSQGPAGYGYTF. The CDR3 nucleotides read TGTGCCAGCAGCCAAGGACCCGCTGGCTATGGCTACACCTTC. This chain links TRBV3-1 with TRBJ1-2; D not resolved. In germline, CDR1 is LGHDT, CDR2 YNNKEL (reference sequence). The CDR3 spans 14 residues. Deletions cut 1 base from V and 4 bases from J, with 10 bases between.

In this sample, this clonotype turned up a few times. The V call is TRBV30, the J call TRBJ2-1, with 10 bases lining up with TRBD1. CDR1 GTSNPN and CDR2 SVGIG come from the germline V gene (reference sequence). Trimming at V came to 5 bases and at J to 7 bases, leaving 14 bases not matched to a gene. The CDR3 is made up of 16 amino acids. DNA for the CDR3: TGTGCCTGGTCTAAAACCGGGACAGGGGATTCAAATGAGCAGTTCTTC. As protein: CAWSKTGTGDSNEQFF.

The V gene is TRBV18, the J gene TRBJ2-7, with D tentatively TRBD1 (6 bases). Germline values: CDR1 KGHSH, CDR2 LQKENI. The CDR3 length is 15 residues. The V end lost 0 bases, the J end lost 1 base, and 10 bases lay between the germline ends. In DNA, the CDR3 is TGTGCCAGCTCACCACCCGGGACACATTCCTACGAGCAGTACTTC. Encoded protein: CASSPPGTHSYEQYF.

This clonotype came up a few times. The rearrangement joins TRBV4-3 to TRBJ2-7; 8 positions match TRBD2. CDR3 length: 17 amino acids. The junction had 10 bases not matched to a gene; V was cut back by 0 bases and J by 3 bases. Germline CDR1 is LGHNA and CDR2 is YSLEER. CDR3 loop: CASSQDSDPAGDYEQYF. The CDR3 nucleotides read TGCGCCAGCAGCCAAGATTCAGATCCAGCGGGGGACTACGAGCAGTACTTC.

The CDR3 sequence: CASSQDSTSGSYEQYF. DNA for the CDR3: TGTGCCAGCAGCCAAGATTCCACTAGCGGGAGCTACGAGCAGTACTTC. The chain carries TRBV3-1 and TRBJ2-7; TRBD2 matches 11 bases. The germline gives CDR1 LGHDT, CDR2 YNNKEL (reference sequence). The CDR3 sequence is 16 residues long. J gave up 3 bases and V 0 bases, and 4 bases lay outside the gene matches.

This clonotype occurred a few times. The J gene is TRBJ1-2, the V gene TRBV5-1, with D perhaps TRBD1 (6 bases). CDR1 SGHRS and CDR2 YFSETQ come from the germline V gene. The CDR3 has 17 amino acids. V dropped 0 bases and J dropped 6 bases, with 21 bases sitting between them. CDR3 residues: CASSLALIQGSWDGYTF. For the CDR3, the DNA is TGCGCCAGCAGCTTGGCCCTCATCCAGGGGAGTTGGGATGGCTACACCTTC.

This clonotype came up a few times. CDR3 coding DNA: TGCGCCAGCAGCCAACAGGGAGCTAACGAGCAGTACTTC. It translates to CASSQQGANEQYF. The chain carries TRBV4-1 and TRBJ2-7, with D perhaps assigned TRBD1 or TRBD2 (5 bases each). This CDR3 has 13 amino acids. V shed 2 bases and J shed 5 bases, with 10 bases lying between them. Looked up from germline, CDR1 is MGHRA and CDR2 is YSYEKL.

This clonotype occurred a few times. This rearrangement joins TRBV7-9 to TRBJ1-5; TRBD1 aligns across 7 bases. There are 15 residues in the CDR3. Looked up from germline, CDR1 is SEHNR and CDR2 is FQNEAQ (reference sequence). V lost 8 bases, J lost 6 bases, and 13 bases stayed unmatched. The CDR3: CASAEGAGGVQPQHF. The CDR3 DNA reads TGTGCCAGCGCAGAGGGGGCAGGGGGGGTTCAGCCCCAGCATTTT.

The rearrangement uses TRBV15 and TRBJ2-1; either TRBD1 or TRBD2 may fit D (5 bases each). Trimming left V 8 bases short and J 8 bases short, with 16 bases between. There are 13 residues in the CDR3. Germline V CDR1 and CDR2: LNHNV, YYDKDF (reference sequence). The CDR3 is CATSGGWGDEQFF. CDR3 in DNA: TGTGCCACCTCCGGCGGGTGGGGCGATGAGCAGTTCTTC. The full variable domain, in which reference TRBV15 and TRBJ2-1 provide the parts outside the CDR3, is DAMVIQNPRYQVTQFGKPVTLSCSQTLNHNVMYWYQQKSSQAPKLLFHYYDKDFNNEADTPDNFQSRRPNTSFCFLDIRSPGLGDTAMYLCATSGGWGDEQFFGPGTRLTVL.

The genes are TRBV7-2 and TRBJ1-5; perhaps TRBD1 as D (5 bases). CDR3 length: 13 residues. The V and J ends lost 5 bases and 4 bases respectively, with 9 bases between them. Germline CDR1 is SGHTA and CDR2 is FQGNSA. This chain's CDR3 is CASSQRGNQPQHF. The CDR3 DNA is TGTGCCAGCAGCCAAAGGGGAAATCAGCCCCAGCATTTT.

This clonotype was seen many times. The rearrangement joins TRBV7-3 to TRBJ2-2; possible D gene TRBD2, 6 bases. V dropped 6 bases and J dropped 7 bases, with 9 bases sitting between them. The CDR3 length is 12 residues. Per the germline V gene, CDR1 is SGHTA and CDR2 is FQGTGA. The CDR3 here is CASRRENGELFF. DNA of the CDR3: TGTGCCAGCAGACGGGAGAACGGGGAGCTGTTTTTT.

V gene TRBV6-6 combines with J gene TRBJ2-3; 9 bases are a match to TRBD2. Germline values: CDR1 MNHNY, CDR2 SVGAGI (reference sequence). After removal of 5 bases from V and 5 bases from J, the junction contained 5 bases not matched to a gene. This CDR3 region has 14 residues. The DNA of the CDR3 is TGTGCCAGCAGTGACGCGGGGGGGAGAGATACGCAGTATTTT. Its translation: CASSDAGGRDTQYF.

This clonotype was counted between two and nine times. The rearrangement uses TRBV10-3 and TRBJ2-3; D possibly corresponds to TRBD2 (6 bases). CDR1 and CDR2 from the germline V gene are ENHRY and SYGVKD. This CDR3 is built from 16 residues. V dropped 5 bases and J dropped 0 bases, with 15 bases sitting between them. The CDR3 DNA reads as TGTGCCATCAGTCGAGGCGCGGGAACTAGCACAGATACGCAGTATTTT. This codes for CAISRGAGTSTDTQYF.

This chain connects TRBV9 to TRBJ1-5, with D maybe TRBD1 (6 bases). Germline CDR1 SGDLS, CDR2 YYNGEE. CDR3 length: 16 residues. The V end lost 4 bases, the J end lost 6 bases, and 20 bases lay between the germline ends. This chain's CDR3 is CASSHGGGGVGQPQHF. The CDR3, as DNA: TGTGCCAGCAGCCACGGAGGGGGGGGCGTAGGTCAGCCCCAGCATTTT.

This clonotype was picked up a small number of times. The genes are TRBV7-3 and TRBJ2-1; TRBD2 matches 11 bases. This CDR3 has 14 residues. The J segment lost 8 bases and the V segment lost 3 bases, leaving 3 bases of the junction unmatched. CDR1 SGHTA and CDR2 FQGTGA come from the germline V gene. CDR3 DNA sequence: TGTGCCAGCAGCTTTAGCGGGAGGGGTTATGAGCAGTTCTTC. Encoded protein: CASSFSGRGYEQFF. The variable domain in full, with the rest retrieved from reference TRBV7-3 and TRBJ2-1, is GAGVSQTPSNKVTEKGKYVELRCDPISGHTALYWYRQSLGQGPEFLIYFQGTGAADDSGLPNDRFFAVRPEGSVSTLKIQRTERGDSAVYLCASSFSGRGYEQFFGPGTRLTVL.